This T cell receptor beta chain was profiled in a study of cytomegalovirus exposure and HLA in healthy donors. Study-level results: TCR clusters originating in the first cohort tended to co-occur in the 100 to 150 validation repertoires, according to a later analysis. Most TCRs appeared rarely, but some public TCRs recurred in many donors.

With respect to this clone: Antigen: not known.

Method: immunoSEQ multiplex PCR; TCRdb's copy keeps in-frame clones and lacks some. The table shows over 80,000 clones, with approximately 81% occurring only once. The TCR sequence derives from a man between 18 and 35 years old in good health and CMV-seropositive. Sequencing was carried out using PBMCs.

CDR3 DNA sequence: TGTGCCAGCAGCTCCAGGATGAGCCTTGGAAACACCATATATTTT. Translation gives CASSSRMSLGNTIYF. This rearrangement joins TRBV11-1 to TRBJ1-3; unclear D gene. Trimming cost V 4 bases and J 3 bases, with 13 bases left between them. Germline CDR1 and CDR2: SGHAT and FQDESV (reference sequence). This CDR3 comprises 15 residues.